This T cell receptor (beta chain) originates from a study of blood T cells in healthy people across ages. A second PCR of 7 to 11 cycles used a sample-barcoded 5' primer and a J-beta primer mix. TCRdb called the 5' RACE reads again in MiXCR, with one record for every CDR3 protein. The sample records almost 1 million distinct CDR3 sequences, roughly 47% being singletons. Isolation recovered at least 7 million PBMCs from every sample. Germline loops: CDR1 MGHRA, CDR2 YSYEKL. The CDR3 is 12 residues long. The germline V and J ends were trimmed by 6 bases and 10 bases, with 14 bases remaining between them. As to this clonotype: Its target is unknown.

Study-wide findings and caveats: Across samples, TCR beta diversity tracked strongly with naive T cell percentage. For the donors, CMV status was unknown and possibly confounded expanded clonotype changes.

The V call is TRBV4-1, the J call TRBJ2-3, with D unresolved. This sequence was found in a woman aged 55-75 years in good health. Sequencing was done on a sample of blood. CDR3 sequence (DNA): TGCGCCAGCAGTCAAACCCGTCAAGCGCAGTATTTT. Translation gives CASSQTRQAQYF.